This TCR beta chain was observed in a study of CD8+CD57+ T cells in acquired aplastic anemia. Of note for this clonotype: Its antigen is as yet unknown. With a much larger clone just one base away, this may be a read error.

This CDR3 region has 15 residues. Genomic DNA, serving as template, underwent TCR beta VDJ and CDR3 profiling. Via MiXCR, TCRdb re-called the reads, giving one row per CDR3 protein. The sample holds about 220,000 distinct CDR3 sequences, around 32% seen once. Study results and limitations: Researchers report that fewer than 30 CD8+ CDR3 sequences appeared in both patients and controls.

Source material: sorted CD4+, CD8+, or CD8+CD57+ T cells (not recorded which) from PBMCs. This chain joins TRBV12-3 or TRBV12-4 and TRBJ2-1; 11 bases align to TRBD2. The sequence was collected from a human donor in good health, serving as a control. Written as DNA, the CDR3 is TGTGCCAGCCGTTTCACTAGCGGGAGTAGGAGTGAGCAGTTCTTC. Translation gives CASRFTSGSRSEQFF.